This entry describes one T cell receptor (beta chain). Many counts were recorded for this clonotype. What this receptor recognizes is not known. Base qualities were left out, and no much larger clone turns up one base away. This entry belongs to a study of neurological immune-mediated disorders (dated by TCRdb to 2018 to 2020). General notes on the study: Among the roughly 34 multiple sclerosis patients, relapsing-remitting MS was present in some 30 and secondary progressive MS was present in 3. Using UMI-based sequencing, the study compared peripheral blood TCR-beta repertoires from patients with HTLV-I-associated myelopathy (HAM/TSP), patients with multiple sclerosis, and healthy controls. Longitudinal samples, technical triplicates and paired sorted CD4+ and CD8+ T-cell subsets, alongside PBMC samples, were included among the roughly 98 TCR-beta libraries. The cohort included 60 to 70 subjects: some 14 with HAM/TSP, around 34 with multiple sclerosis, and about 20 healthy controls. What the study reported, not specific to this receptor: Across subjects, expanded clones never shared an identical CDR3 amino acid sequence, which suggests that the TCR-beta repertoires in every group were private. The MS cluster was not associated with any clinical or MRI features, and the authors stated that larger cohorts are needed. The highest TCR clonal expansion was observed in HAM/TSP patients, whereas the lowest was observed in MS patients, even when compared with healthy controls. Repertoires from 18 of 34 MS patients were grouped by phylogenetic analysis into a cluster of related CDR3 sequences, suggesting a possible repertoire-level signature.

Spanning cysteine to phenylalanine, the CDR3 consists of 13 amino acids. The read is trimmed to its CDR3 DNA, 39 bases read in frame from base 1. CDR1 and CDR2, looked up from the germline V gene (reference sequence), are MNHEY and SMNVEV. Cut back by 7 bases and 9 bases, the V and J ends lie 13 bases apart. Libraries from unsorted PBMCs were made from 2 million PBMCs kept in RNAlater at -80 degrees C until RNA extraction. Multiple sclerosis patients were enrolled in a US clinical protocol under which disease progression was evaluated by magnetic resonance imaging. Peripheral blood was subjected to Ficoll-Hypaque density gradient centrifugation to isolate PBMCs, which were then cryopreserved in liquid nitrogen. cDNA was synthesized by template-switch 5'RACE using a primer with a 10-nucleotide random unique molecular identifier that tagged each TCR transcript. Every sequencing run covered 15-18 subjects and yielded more than 160 million TCR-beta sequences. The RNeasy kit was used to extract total RNA. TCR-beta VDJ regions were amplified with primers for the TCR constant region and the 5'RACE anchor, using the KAPA Real-time Library Amplification kit. A first PCR added sample indexes and Illumina adaptors, and a second PCR then raised library yield. After Ampure bead purification, the roughly 650 bp TCR product was size-selected on a 2% E-gel SizeSelection system. Before pooling, library quality was assessed on a Bioanalyzer, concentration was determined with Qubit, and library quantification was performed with the Kapa Library Quantification kit. An Illumina HiSeq 2500 sequenced the libraries paired-end 2 x 150 bp. To increase sequence diversity, about 25-31% phiX was spiked into each library pool. The authors' pipeline ran thus. Quality-filtered reads were processed with the UMI-based MiGEC pipeline, which removed over 85% of raw TCR sequences during error correction. VDJ genes were aligned to IMGT germline references, and each clonotype was defined by a unique CDR3 amino acid sequence together with V-J genes. Clonal expansion, Shannon diversity and CDR3 relatedness were evaluated with VDJtools (CalcPairwiseDistances, ClusterSamples), while phylogenetic trees were built in CLCbio workbench. A clone was classed as expanded if it had 8 or more unique UMIs, a cutoff based on coefficient-of-variation modelling across technical triplicates. TCRdb itself trimmed the public reads at Q25 with fastp, ran MiXCR and retained productive beta chains. All rows with the same CDR3 protein become a single entry with the most common DNA and genes. The V and J calls here are based on TCRdb, not the publication. This sample comprises approximately 74,000 distinct CDR3 sequences, 5.2% of them detected only once. Of the sample, 7.4% is held by the ten largest clones.

The TCR originated in a man between 18 and 29 years old with multiple sclerosis. Specimen: PBMCs. The V and J segments used are TRBV27 and TRBJ1-6, with no confident D gene call. The nucleotides are TGTGCCAGCAAGGTTTGGACGGGTTCACCCCTCCACTTT. Its protein is CASKVWTGSPLHF.